Listed here are 24 T cell receptor beta chains from one sample, sequenced in a study of brain T cells in children with intractable seizures. Regarding time point: blood from clinic visit 5 months post-surgery; TSC patient then seizure free. Libraries were prepared by immunoSEQ multiplex PCR; TCRdb keeps only in-frame clonotypes and omits some of them. Among approximately 330,000 clones listed, roughly 92% were seen once. This material consisted of peripheral blood, taken roughly 5 months after surgery. The receptors were sampled from a boy younger than two with tuberous sclerosis and intractable seizures.

The V call is TRBV7-2, the J call TRBJ2-7, with D possibly TRBD2 on 6 matching bases. The CDR3 loop spans 15 amino acids. Germline V CDR1 and CDR2: SGHTA, FQGNSA. The V gene lost 5 bases and the J gene lost 6 bases, with 20 bases spanning the gap. This CDR3 reads CASSPRGGESFEQYF. The DNA of the CDR3 is TGTGCCAGCAGCCCCCGAGGAGGGGAAAGTTTCGAGCAGTACTTC. The variable domain in full, completed from reference TRBV7-2 and TRBJ2-7, reads GAGVSQSPSNKVTEKGKDVELRCDPISGHTALYWYRQSLGQGLEFLIYFQGNSAPDKSGLPSDRFSAERTGGSVSTLTIQRTQQEDSAVYLCASSPRGGESFEQYFGPGTRLTVT.

The chain joins TRBV7-2 to TRBJ1-1; D remains ambiguous. V gave up 1 base and J gave up 4 bases, with 7 bases separating them. This CDR3 has 13 amino acids. CDR1 is SGHTA and CDR2 is FQGNSA in the germline V gene. CDR3 sequence reads: CASSLDSFTEAFF. CDR3 sequence (DNA): TGTGCCAGCAGCTTAGACAGCTTCACTGAAGCTTTCTTT.

The gene calls are TRBV27 and TRBJ1-1, with TRBD1 matching 10 bases. The CDR3 extends over 15 amino acids. Germline CDR1 reads MNHEY; CDR2 reads SMNVEV (reference sequence). Trimming removed 6 bases from V and 5 bases from J; junction bases left unmatched: 9. The CDR3 protein is CASSLYRTGGTEAFF. DNA for the CDR3: TGTGCCAGCAGCCTCTATAGGACAGGGGGAACTGAAGCTTTCTTT.

The gene calls are TRBV11-2 and TRBJ1-3; TRBD1 matches 7 bases. V lost 4 bases to trimming and J lost 0 bases; unmatched junction nucleotides: 12. Per germline, CDR1 SGHAT and CDR2 FQNNGV. CDR3 size: 18 residues. The CDR3 is CASSSTGGGGYSGNTIYF. CDR3 nucleotides: TGTGCCAGCAGCTCCACCGGGGGAGGGGGCTACTCTGGAAACACCATATATTTT.

The chain recombines TRBV6-1 with TRBJ1-3; maybe TRBD1 (5 bases). Germline-derived CDR1 and CDR2 are MNHNS and SASEGT. CDR3 length: 15 amino acids. Between the trimmed V and J ends, which lost 3 bases and 3 bases, there was a span of 12 bases. CDR3 sequence: CASSEGTGGGNTIYF. In DNA form, the CDR3 reads TGTGCCAGCAGTGAGGGGACGGGAGGTGGAAACACCATATATTTT.

The gene calls are TRBV12-5 and TRBJ2-1, with 10 bases that match TRBD2. The germline V gene has CDR1 LGHNT and CDR2 FRNRAP. V shed 0 bases and J 8 bases; nucleotides not matched to a gene: 7. There are 16 residues in the CDR3. CDR3 DNA: TGTGCTAGTGGTTTGGTACTGAGCGGGGGGGTGTATGAGCAGTTCTTC. Amino acid sequence: CASGLVLSGGVYEQFF.

The rearrangement uses TRBV20-1 and TRBJ2-1; 8 nucleotides line up with TRBD2. Germline-derived CDR1 and CDR2 are DFQATT and SNEGSKA (reference sequence). With 3 bases clipped from V and 2 bases from J, the junction kept 9 bases outside the gene matches. CDR3 length: 16 residues. Written as DNA, the CDR3 is TGCAGTGCTAGTAAATCAGCCGGGAGGGCCTACAATGAGCAGTTCTTC. Encoded protein: CSASKSAGRAYNEQFF.

The chain combines TRBV3-1 (or the pseudogene TRBV3-2) with TRBJ2-1; D is unclear. Germline lookup yields CDR1 LGHDT and CDR2 YNNKEL (reference sequence). V lost 4 bases and J lost 3, with 7 bases in between. This CDR3 has 13 residues. CDR3 region: CASSPGFYNEQFF. The DNA for the CDR3 is TGTGCCAGCAGCCCTGGGTTCTACAATGAGCAGTTCTTC.

This chain connects TRBV6-2 or TRBV6-3 to TRBJ2-7; the match to TRBD1 covers 10 bases. Germline loops: CDR1 MNHEY, CDR2 SVGEGT. J lost 3 bases, V lost 5 bases, and 4 bases had no gene match. This CDR3 has 14 residues. DNA for the CDR3: TGTGCCAGCAGTCCGGGACAGGGGAGCTACGAGCAGTACTTC. Translation gives CASSPGQGSYEQYF.

The rearrangement uses TRBV7-3 and TRBJ2-3, with a weak D call TRBD2 (5 bases). V gave up 5 bases and J gave up 10 bases, with 19 bases separating them. The germline V gene encodes CDR1 SGHTA and CDR2 FQGTGA. The CDR3 is made up of 14 amino acids. This CDR3 reads CASSPANEGLAQYF. The CDR3 bases are TGTGCCAGCAGCCCTGCCAACGAGGGCCTGGCGCAGTATTTT.

This chain links TRBV6-5 with TRBJ1-1, with TRBD1 as a possible D gene (6 bases). The germline V gene encodes CDR1 MNHEY and CDR2 SVGAGI. V was pared by 6 bases and J by 10 bases, with 12 bases between. CDR3 length: 11 residues. This CDR3 reads CASRKQGTAFF. The CDR3 bases are TGTGCCAGCAGAAAACAGGGAACAGCTTTCTTT.

The rearrangement joins TRBV6-5 to TRBJ1-5, with a weak D call TRBD1 (5 bases). Germline V gives CDR1 MNHEY, CDR2 SVGAGI. Trimming took 6 bases from V and 0 from J, leaving 9 bases between them. CDR3 size: 14 residues. The CDR3 bases are TGTGCCAGCAGGGCGGACAATAGCAATCAGCCCCAGCATTTT. It specifies CASRADNSNQPQHF.

The chain employs TRBV30 and TRBJ1-5, with D perhaps TRBD1 (6 bases). The germline V and J ends were trimmed by 5 bases and 9 bases, with 11 bases remaining between them. This CDR3 region has 11 residues. Germline lookup yields CDR1 GTSNPN and CDR2 SVGIG (reference sequence). CDR3 sequence reads: CAWATGGPQHF. As DNA, the CDR3 is TGTGCCTGGGCGACAGGTGGGCCCCAGCATTTT.

The chain has TRBV6-5 and TRBJ2-7; D gene unclear. The CDR3 sequence is 11 residues long. The V gene lost 7 bases and the J gene lost 2 bases, with 6 bases spanning the gap. The germline V gene has CDR1 MNHEY and CDR2 SVGAGI. CDR3: CASNGPYEQYF. CDR3 coding DNA: TGTGCCAGCAACGGACCCTACGAGCAGTACTTC.

The chain has TRBV10-3 and TRBJ1-2; maybe TRBD1 (6 bases). V shed 6 bases and J shed 6 bases, with 20 bases lying between them. The CDR3 loop spans 15 amino acids. Germline loops: CDR1 ENHRY, CDR2 SYGVKD. In DNA form, the CDR3 reads TGTGCCATCAGCGGGACAAGGGAGGGGGGGGATGGCTACACCTTC. Encoded protein: CAISGTREGGDGYTF.

V and J are TRBV6-5 and TRBJ2-5, with D perhaps TRBD2 (6 bases). Trimming stripped 2 bases from V and 5 bases from J, with 9 bases between. Germline CDR1 reads MNHEY; CDR2 reads SVGAGI. This CDR3 spans 13 amino acids. In DNA, the CDR3 is TGTGCCAGCAGTTACAGACTAGAGGAGACCCAGTACTTC. Protein sequence: CASSYRLEETQYF.

The chain employs TRBV19 and TRBJ2-2; TRBD2 agrees at 8 bases. The CDR3 contains 14 residues. CDR1 LNHDA and CDR2 SQIVND come from the germline V gene (reference sequence). The V gene end was trimmed by 5 bases and the J gene end by 2 bases; junction bases not matched to a gene: 1. CDR3 DNA: TGTGCCAGTAGTCTAGCGGGCAACACCGGGGAGCTGTTTTTT. It specifies CASSLAGNTGELFF. Using reference TRBV19 and TRBJ2-2 for the parts outside the CDR3, the full variable domain is DGGITQSPKYLFRKEGQNVTLSCEQNLNHDAMYWYRQDPGQGLRLIYYSQIVNDFQKGDIAEGYSVSREKKESFPLTVTSAQKNPTAFYLCASSLAGNTGELFFGEGSRLTVL.

The rearrangement links TRBV25-1 to TRBJ2-3, with 9 bases identical to TRBD2. Trimming at V came to 4 bases and at J to 2 bases, leaving 4 bases not matched to a gene. Germline loops: CDR1 MGHDK, CDR2 SYGVNS. The CDR3 loop spans 15 amino acids. CDR3 region: CASSGSGGFTDTQYF. CDR3 DNA sequence: TGTGCCAGCAGTGGGAGCGGGGGGTTCACAGATACGCAGTATTTT.

This sequence joins TRBV9 and TRBJ1-2; TRBD1 might be the D (5 bases). The CDR3 loop spans 17 amino acids. V gave up 4 bases and J gave up 3 bases, with 22 bases separating them. Germline V CDR1 and CDR2: SGDLS, YYNGEE. The CDR3 region is CASSRGGLELGDYGYTF. The CDR3 DNA is TGTGCCAGCAGCAGGGGAGGATTAGAGTTGGGGGACTATGGCTACACCTTC.

This chain connects TRBV30 to TRBJ2-7; D is possibly TRBD1 (5 bases). Per germline, CDR1 GTSNPN and CDR2 SVGIG (reference sequence). The CDR3 covers 14 residues. V lost 3 bases to trimming and J lost 3 bases, with 15 bases between them. The CDR3, as DNA: TGTGCCTGGAGCCCGATGGGGCTACTCTACGAGCAGTACTTC. It is translated as CAWSPMGLLYEQYF. Filled out from reference TRBV30 and TRBJ2-7, the complete variable domain reads SQTIHQWPATLVQPVGSPLSLECTVEGTSNPNLYWYRQAAGRGLQLLFYSVGIGQISSEVPQNLSASRPQDRQFILSSKKLLLSDSGFYLCAWSPMGLLYEQYFGPGTRLTVT.

The rearrangement links TRBV30 to TRBJ1-6; 8 nucleotides align to TRBD1. V gave up 1 base and J gave up 10 bases; unmatched junction bases: 6. CDR1 and CDR2 (germline): GTSNPN, SVGIG (reference sequence). This CDR3 has 14 amino acids. The CDR3 DNA sequence: TGTGCCTGGAGTGGTGACAGGGGATCCTCACCCCTCCACTTT. Its protein is CAWSGDRGSSPLHF.

This clone was recorded a few times. This rearrangement joins TRBV4-1 to TRBJ1-2, with D unclear. CDR1 and CDR2 (germline): MGHRA, YSYEKL. V shed 0 bases and J shed 6 bases, with 8 bases lying between them. The CDR3 loop spans 13 amino acids. CDR3 sequence: CASSQDWRDGYTF. CDR3 sequence (DNA): TGCGCCAGCAGCCAAGATTGGCGGGATGGCTACACCTTC.

The chain joins TRBV29-1 to TRBJ2-5; 9 positions match TRBD2. Germline CDR1 is SQVTM and CDR2 is ANQGSEA. V was clipped by 5 bases and J by 1 base; unmatched bases: 2. The length of the CDR3 is 13 residues. The CDR3 DNA is TGCAGCGTTTTGCGGGGGGGCCAAGAGACCCAGTACTTC. Translation: CSVLRGGQETQYF.

The rearrangement links TRBV9 to TRBJ2-2; 10 bases line up with TRBD2. The J segment lost 3 bases and the V segment lost 2 bases, leaving 1 base of the junction unmatched. The germline gives CDR1 SGDLS, CDR2 YYNGEE. This CDR3 is 15 amino acids long. This chain's CDR3 is CASSVLAGDTGELFF. The CDR3 coding sequence is TGTGCCAGCAGCGTTCTAGCGGGGGACACCGGGGAGCTGTTTTTT.